This T cell receptor beta chain was recovered during a study of T cell changes during pregnancy in multiple sclerosis. Trimming took off 10 bases at V and 4 bases at J, with 16 bases between the two ends. This CDR3 is 13 amino acids long. The V gene's germline CDR1 is LNHDA and CDR2 SQIVND (reference sequence). Assay used: immunoSEQ multiplex PCR; TCRdb lists only in-frame clones, some missing. The profile shows approximately 48,000 clones, about 94% of them singletons. The origin of this receptor is a female donor with multiple sclerosis, enrolled in a pregnancy study. The sample was CD4+ T cells from peripheral blood mononuclear cells, taken after pregnancy. The chain carries TRBV19 and TRBJ1-2; D gene unclear. Written as DNA, the CDR3 is TGTGCCACCGCAGGCCAACTAGTCTATGGCTACACCTTC. This translates into CATAGQLVYGYTF. Together with reference TRBV19 and TRBJ1-2, the CDR3 gives the full variable domain: DGGITQSPKYLFRKEGQNVTLSCEQNLNHDAMYWYRQDPGQGLRLIYYSQIVNDFQKGDIAEGYSVSREKKESFPLTVTSAQKNPTAFYLCATAGQLVYGYTFGSGTRLTVV.